The 30 T cell receptor beta chains listed next were all sequenced from one sample in a study of monozygotic twins with inflammatory bowel disease. TCRdb reanalyzed the 5' RACE reads and collapses them to one entry per CDR3 protein, without DNA. This table lists 350,000 to 400,000 distinct CDR3 sequences. The sample consisted of blood. The receptor set was obtained from a human donor with ulcerative colitis or Crohn's disease, or a healthy co-twin of an affected twin (not recorded which).

The chain recombines TRBV29-1 with TRBJ1-2; TCRdb indicates TRBD1, and absent DNA this call remains unverified. The CDR3 totals 12 residues. Germline CDR1 SQVTM, CDR2 ANQGSEA. The CDR3: CSGGGQGEGYTF. Supplemented by reference TRBV29-1 and TRBJ1-2, the full variable domain reads SAVISQKPSRDICQRGTSLTIQCQVDSQVTMMFWYRQQPGQSLTLIATANQGSEATYESGFVIDKFPISRPNLTFSTLTVSNMSPEDSSIYLCSGGGQGEGYTFGSGTRLTVV.

The rearrangement joins TRBV3-1 to TRBJ2-7; checking the TCRdb D call of TRBD1 is not possible without DNA. CDR1 is LGHDT and CDR2 is YNNKEL in the germline V gene (reference sequence). This CDR3 is built from 13 residues. CDR3 loop: CASSQRQTYEQYF.

This CDR3 is CASSPGGEEYGYTF. The chain links TRBV27 to TRBJ1-2; without DNA, the TCRdb call of TRBD1 cannot be checked. CDR3 length equals 14 residues. Germline V gene lookup returns CDR1 MNHEY and CDR2 SMNVEV (reference sequence).

The V call is TRBV6-2 or TRBV6-3, the J call TRBJ1-5; absent DNA, TCRdb's TRBD1 call cannot be checked. The CDR3 length is 17 residues. Germline lookup yields CDR1 MNHEY and CDR2 SVGEGT. The CDR3 spells CASSYSSPVGKNQPQHF.

The J gene is TRBJ1-2, the V gene TRBV3-1; TCRdb returns TRBD1, unconfirmable since there is no DNA. CDR3 size: 14 residues. Germline-derived CDR1 and CDR2 are LGHDT and YNNKEL (reference sequence). CDR3 in amino acids: CASSQRGGEYGYTF.

The chain has TRBV15 and TRBJ2-3. Per germline, CDR1 LNHNV and CDR2 YYDKDF (reference sequence). CDR3 length equals 14 residues. The CDR3 here is CATSSRDVKYTQYF.

V and J are TRBV5-1 and TRBJ2-1; the D call of TRBD2 rests on TCRdb alone, since no DNA is present to check it. This CDR3 has 18 amino acids. The germline gives CDR1 SGHRS, CDR2 YFSETQ. The CDR3 protein is CASSPGTSGPTSYNEQFF.

This CDR3 is CASSFSSATGGREQFF. J is TRBJ2-1 and V is TRBV28; TCRdb reports TRBD1, a call that lacks DNA to check it against. The CDR3 loop spans 16 amino acids. Per germline, CDR1 MDHEN and CDR2 SYDVKM.

V usage is TRBV7-3 and J usage is TRBJ2-3; TCRdb selects TRBD1, and the lack of DNA leaves this call unchecked. Germline CDR1 is SGHTA and CDR2 is FQGTGA. The CDR3 runs to 13 residues. This chain's CDR3 is CASSPGQGALEYF. Variable domain in full (rest from reference TRBV7-3 and TRBJ2-3): GAGVSQTPSNKVTEKGKYVELRCDPISGHTALYWYRQSLGQGPEFLIYFQGTGAADDSGLPNDRFFAVRPEGSVSTLKIQRTERGDSAVYLCASSPGQGALEYFGPGTRLTVL.

The rearrangement uses TRBV10-3 and TRBJ1-6. The length of the CDR3 is 15 residues. Germline-derived CDR1 and CDR2 are ENHRY and SYGVKD. This chain's CDR3 is CAISPQSSYNSPLHF.

The chain recombines TRBV6-5 with TRBJ1-2. The CDR3 spans 16 residues. Germline values: CDR1 MNHEY, CDR2 SVGAGI. Here the CDR3 reads CASSYTGEERAYGYTF.

CDR3 protein: CAWSGTPGQFF. V is TRBV30 and J is TRBJ2-1. Per germline, CDR1 GTSNPN and CDR2 SVGIG (reference sequence). The CDR3 consists of 11 residues.

The genes are TRBV28 and TRBJ1-5. This CDR3 region has 15 residues. The germline V gene has CDR1 MDHEN and CDR2 SYDVKM. CDR3 region: CASRQAGGSNQPQHF.

This chain joins TRBV29-1 and TRBJ1-3; the D gene TCRdb calls, TRBD1, cannot be checked with no DNA. Germline CDR1 SQVTM, CDR2 ANQGSEA. This CDR3 contains 14 residues. The CDR3 protein is CSVSQGLSGNTIYF.

The gene calls are TRBV7-3 and TRBJ2-3; the D gene TCRdb calls, TRBD2, cannot be checked with no DNA. Germline-derived CDR1 and CDR2 are SGHTA and FQGTGA. The CDR3 runs 15 residues. CDR3 protein: CASSLRGPATDTQYF.

The chain uses TRBV5-1 and TRBJ2-5; as DNA is missing, the TRBD1 call by TCRdb cannot be tested. The CDR3 has 16 amino acids. Germline values: CDR1 SGHRS, CDR2 YFSETQ. Here the CDR3 reads CASSLSQGNTQETQYF.

The rearrangement uses TRBV25-1 and TRBJ1-6; lacking DNA, the TRBD1 call made by TCRdb goes unchecked. The CDR3 totals 13 residues. Per the germline V gene, CDR1 is MGHDK and CDR2 is SYGVNS. This CDR3 is CASSTGGDSPLHF. Full variable domain (outside the CDR3, taken from reference TRBV25-1 and TRBJ1-6): EADIYQTPRYLVIGTGKKITLECSQTMGHDKMYWYQQDPGMELHLIHYSYGVNSTEKGDLSSESTVSRIRTEHFPLTLESARPSHTSQYLCASSTGGDSPLHFGNGTRLTVT.

The chain couples TRBV7-9 to TRBJ2-7; TCRdb indicates TRBD1, and absent DNA this call remains unverified. The CDR3 covers 15 residues. Germline CDR1 is SEHNR and CDR2 is FQNEAQ (reference sequence). This CDR3 is CASSLVTGMTYEQYF.

The chain employs TRBV28 and TRBJ2-4; TCRdb gives TRBD1 as the D gene, but with no DNA this cannot be confirmed. The CDR3 totals 16 residues. Looked up from germline, CDR1 is MDHEN and CDR2 is SYDVKM. CDR3 protein: CASSQTGFSTKNIQYF.

The V call is TRBV5-1, the J call TRBJ2-7; TCRdb reports TRBD2, a call that lacks DNA to check it against. This CDR3 has 15 residues. The germline gives CDR1 SGHRS, CDR2 YFSETQ. CDR3 loop: CASSLVGLAGDEQYF.

The chain joins TRBV5-1 to TRBJ2-5; TCRdb lists TRBD2, though no DNA is available to test this call. There are 16 residues in the CDR3. Germline CDR1 and CDR2: SGHRS and YFSETQ. The chain's CDR3 is CASSPRLAGVPETQYF.

CDR3 loop: CASSWTGQGADSPLHF. This rearrangement joins TRBV5-1 to TRBJ1-6; the TRBD1 assignment by TCRdb is unverifiable without DNA. The CDR3 consists of 16 residues. Per germline, CDR1 SGHRS and CDR2 YFSETQ. The full variable domain, completed using reference TRBV5-1 and TRBJ1-6, is KAGVTQTPRYLIKTRGQQVTLSCSPISGHRSVSWYQQTPGQGLQFLFEYFSETQRNKGNFPGRFSGRQFSNSRSEMNVSTLELGDSALYLCASSWTGQGADSPLHFGNGTRLTVT.

The CDR3 here is CAISDDRGDGNQPQHF. The chain has TRBV10-3 and TRBJ1-5; the TRBD1 assignment by TCRdb is unverifiable without DNA. The CDR3 contains 16 residues. Looked up from germline, CDR1 is ENHRY and CDR2 is SYGVKD.

The chain couples TRBV2 to TRBJ2-1; TCRdb returns TRBD2, unconfirmable since there is no DNA. The germline gives CDR1 SNHLY, CDR2 FYNNEI. The CDR3 sequence is 16 residues long. This chain's CDR3 is CASSEAPGGAYNEQFF.

The chain has TRBV7-2 and TRBJ1-4; no DNA is available, so the TRBD1 call from TCRdb remains unchecked. This CDR3 contains 16 residues. CDR1 SGHTA and CDR2 FQGNSA come from the germline V gene. CDR3 loop: CASSLVPTELNEKLFF.

The rearrangement uses TRBV7-2 and TRBJ2-6; the D call of TRBD1 rests on TCRdb alone, since no DNA is present to check it. Germline V gene sequence: CDR1 SGHTA, CDR2 FQGNSA. The length of the CDR3 is 14 residues. CDR3 residues: CASSLRGGANVLTF.

The chain combines TRBV7-9 with TRBJ2-5; the D call from TCRdb, TRBD1, cannot be confirmed without DNA. The CDR3 consists of 15 residues. Germline V CDR1 and CDR2: SEHNR, FQNEAQ (reference sequence). CDR3 sequence: CASSFSGQGQETQYF.

CDR3: CASSKRQGSNTGELFF. The chain is built from TRBV3-1 and TRBJ2-2; TCRdb indicates TRBD1, and absent DNA this call remains unverified. This CDR3 has 16 residues. Germline V CDR1 and CDR2: LGHDT, YNNKEL (reference sequence).

The chain couples TRBV28 to TRBJ2-2; absent DNA, TCRdb's TRBD1 call cannot be checked. Germline CDR1 MDHEN, CDR2 SYDVKM. CDR3 length: 17 residues. The CDR3 region is CASSLSRGLRGAGELFF.

CDR3 in amino acids: CSAIRRGGGYNEQFF. This chain uses TRBV20-1 with TRBJ2-1; without DNA, the TCRdb call of TRBD2 cannot be checked. The germline V gene has CDR1 DFQATT and CDR2 SNEGSKA (reference sequence). This CDR3 comprises 15 residues.